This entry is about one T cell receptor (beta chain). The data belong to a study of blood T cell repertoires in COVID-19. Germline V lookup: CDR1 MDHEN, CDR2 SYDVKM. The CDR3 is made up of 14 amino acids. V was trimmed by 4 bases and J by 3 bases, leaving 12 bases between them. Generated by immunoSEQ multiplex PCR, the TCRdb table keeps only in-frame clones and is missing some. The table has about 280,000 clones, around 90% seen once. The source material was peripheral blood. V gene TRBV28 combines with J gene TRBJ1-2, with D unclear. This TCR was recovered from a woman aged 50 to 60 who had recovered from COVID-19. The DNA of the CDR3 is TGTGCCAGCAGTTCCCCGGAGCTCTACTATGGCTACACCTTC. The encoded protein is CASSSPELYYGYTF.